This T cell receptor (beta chain) was captured by sequencing in a study of cytomegalovirus exposure and HLA in healthy donors. General study points: One variant, a missense change in DCLRE1C, was linked in a later analysis to TCR beta V- and J-gene trimming. Earlier analysis yielded a pattern in which most TCR beta V segments were productive about 90% or about 30% of the time.

A word on this clone: Its antigen remains unknown.

60 Vbeta and 13 Jbeta primers were used in PCR. The protocol was immunoSEQ multiplex PCR, while the TCRdb copy is restricted to in-frame clones and leaves out a portion. Counted here are 150,000 or so clones, roughly 84% occurring once; the ten biggest clones make up approximately 1.5%. Trimming shortened V by 3 bases and J by 11 bases, and 23 bases separated the two germline ends. Germline V gene sequence: CDR1 MGHRA, CDR2 YSYEKL. The CDR3 has 16 residues. This receptor was taken from a male donor in good health and CMV-seronegative. The sequenced material came from PBMCs. The chain combines TRBV4-1 with TRBJ1-5; D perhaps matches TRBD1 (5 bases). The CDR3 sequence: CASSHSFPGGISAQHF. DNA of the CDR3: TGCGCCAGCAGCCATTCGTTCCCGGGGGGGATTTCGGCCCAGCATTTT.